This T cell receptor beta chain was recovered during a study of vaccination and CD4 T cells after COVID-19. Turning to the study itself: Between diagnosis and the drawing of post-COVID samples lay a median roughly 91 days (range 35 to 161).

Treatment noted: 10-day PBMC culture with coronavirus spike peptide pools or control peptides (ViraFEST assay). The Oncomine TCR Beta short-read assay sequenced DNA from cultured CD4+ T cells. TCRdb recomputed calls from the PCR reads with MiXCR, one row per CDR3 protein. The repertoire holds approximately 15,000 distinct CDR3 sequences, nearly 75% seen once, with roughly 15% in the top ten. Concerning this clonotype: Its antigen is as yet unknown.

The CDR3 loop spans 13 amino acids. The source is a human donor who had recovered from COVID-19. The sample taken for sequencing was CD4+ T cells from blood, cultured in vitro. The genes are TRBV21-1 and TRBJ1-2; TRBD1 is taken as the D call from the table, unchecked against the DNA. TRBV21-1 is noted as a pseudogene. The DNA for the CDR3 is TGTGCCAGCAGCAATACAGGGAGCTATGGCTACACCTTC. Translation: CASSNTGSYGYTF.